Listed below are T cell receptor beta chains from one sample, sequenced in a study of human T cells and chemical hapten exposure. TCRdb passed the RACE reads through MiXCR, listing each CDR3 protein once. There are some 65,000 distinct CDR3 sequences in the sample; under 7.5% occur only once, and around 3.4% lies in the top ten. The sequenced sample consisted of whole blood. The receptors stem from a female donor in good health. Some clones in this sample may be carry-over from other donors' samples. Both conserved end residues are part of each CDR3. Fields, in order: clone size, V gene, J gene, D gene, CDR3 protein, CDR3 DNA. D genes are given only for firm matches. Clone size is shown for a subset of rows, as once, few, many or a class of expanded clone.

NA,TRBV24-1,TRBJ1-1,NA,CATSDSGTAEAFF,TGTGCCACCAGTGATTCCGGGACTGCCGAAGCTTTCTTT
many,TRBV5-6,TRBJ1-5,TRBD1,CASSLETGAGDQPQHF,TGTGCCAGCAGCTTGGAGACAGGGGCAGGGGATCAGCCCCAGCATTTT
many,TRBV28,TRBJ1-4,NA,CASSLLQTNEKLFF,TGTGCCAGCAGTTTATTACAGACCAATGAAAAACTGTTTTTT
few,TRBV6-5,TRBJ1-2,TRBD1,CADRDYGYTF,TGTGCCGACAGGGACTATGGCTACACCTTC
few,TRBV28,TRBJ2-7,NA,CASSFEGAIYEQYF,TGTGCCAGCAGTTTCGAGGGAGCGATCTACGAGCAGTACTTC
many,TRBV28,TRBJ2-7,NA,CATFSPADYEQYF,TGTGCCACCTTTTCCCCGGCCGACTACGAGCAGTACTTC
many,TRBV12-3/TRBV12-4,TRBJ2-3,NA,CASNRGVVGTDTQYF,TGTGCCAGCAACCGCGGCGTGGTCGGTACAGATACGCAGTATTTT
many,TRBV29-1,TRBJ2-5,NA,CSVEAPGKETQYF,TGCAGCGTTGAGGCGCCAGGGAAAGAGACCCAGTACTTC
many,TRBV28,TRBJ2-5,NA,CASSLSGGWETQYF,TGTGCCAGCAGTTTAAGTGGAGGGTGGGAGACCCAGTACTTC
many,TRBV5-1,TRBJ2-6,NA,CASSLVPPTSGANVLTF,TGCGCCAGCAGCTTGGTACCCCCAACCTCTGGGGCCAACGTCCTGACTTTC
many,TRBV6-1,TRBJ2-7,NA,CASMEGAEYEQYF,TGTGCCAGCATGGAGGGAGCCGAGTACGAGCAGTACTTC
many,TRBV6-4,TRBJ2-1,TRBD2,CASSEGTNNEQFF,TGTGCCAGCAGTGAAGGGACTAACAATGAGCAGTTCTTC
NA,TRBV25-1,TRBJ1-5,TRBD1,CASSEGTGALWPQHF,TGTGCCAGCAGTGAGGGGACAGGGGCCCTCTGGCCCCAGCATTTT
few,TRBV6-5,TRBJ1-1,TRBD1,CASSSGTGGRTEAFF,TGTGCCAGCAGTTCCGGGACAGGGGGACGCACTGAAGCTTTCTTT
many,TRBV12-3/TRBV12-4,TRBJ2-1,TRBD2,CASSQSGSFYEQFF,TGTGCCAGCAGCCAGAGCGGGAGTTTCTATGAGCAGTTCTTC
many,TRBV28,TRBJ2-6,TRBD1,CASRGSGQISGANVLTF,TGTGCCAGCAGGGGTTCGGGACAGATCTCTGGGGCCAACGTCCTGACTTTC
few,TRBV20-1,TRBJ2-3,NA,CSARGDPASGDTQYF,TGCAGTGCTAGGGGGGACCCAGCTTCGGGGGATACGCAGTATTTT
many,TRBV29-1,TRBJ2-4,NA,CSVYGTISKNIQYF,TGCAGCGTTTATGGGACAATTTCCAAAAACATTCAGTACTTC
many,TRBV20-1,TRBJ2-7,TRBD1,CSARDRSYLYEQYF,TGCAGTGCTAGGGACAGGAGCTATCTCTACGAGCAGTACTTC
many,TRBV12-3/TRBV12-4,TRBJ1-5,NA,CASSLAAGRHQPQHF,TGTGCCAGCAGTTTGGCGGCAGGTCGCCATCAGCCCCAGCATTTT
NA,TRBV2,TRBJ2-3,NA,CASSGILAADTQYF,TGTGCCAGCAGTGGCATCCTAGCTGCAGATACGCAGTATTTT
many,TRBV2,TRBJ2-7,TRBD1,CASKSRGLNSEQYF,TGTGCCAGCAAATCCAGGGGGCTGAACTCCGAGCAGTACTTC
many,TRBV5-1,TRBJ1-4,NA,CASSASATNEKLFF,TGCGCCAGCAGCGCTTCAGCAACTAATGAAAAACTGTTTTTT
many,TRBV18,TRBJ2-1,TRBD2,CASSPGAGGNEQFF,TGTGCCAGCTCACCAGGAGCGGGGGGGAATGAGCAGTTCTTC
few,TRBV28,TRBJ1-1,NA,CASSFSPPRGSEAFF,TGTGCCAGCAGTTTCTCTCCTCCCCGAGGGTCCGAAGCTTTCTTT